The sequence of this T cell receptor (beta chain) was determined in a study of blood T cells in healthy people across ages. Primed by a sample-barcoded 5' primer and a J-beta primer mix, a second PCR proceeded for roughly 7 to 12 cycles. MiXCR, applied by TCRdb to the 5' RACE reads, yields one record per CDR3 protein. This sample has about 640,000 distinct CDR3 sequences, with about 30% found just once. Trimming left V 6 bases short and J 4 bases short, with 20 bases between. This CDR3 region has 16 residues. Material for sequencing was blood. The V and J genes are TRBV12-3 or TRBV12-4 and TRBJ2-3; D gene uncertain. The sequence came from a woman of 80 years or more in good health. CDR3 sequence reads: CASRLSEVVRADTQYF. CDR3 DNA: TGTGCCAGCAGATTGTCCGAAGTTGTGAGAGCAGATACGCAGTATTTT.